This T cell receptor (beta chain) stems from a study of CD8+ T cells in alopecia areata. Sequencing relied on a cDNA template that was reverse transcribed from extracted RNA. Profiled with immunoSEQ multiplex PCR; TCRdb holds only in-frame clones, not every one. The table has 140,000 to 150,000 clones, 51% seen once. Trimming stripped 5 bases from V and 0 bases from J, with 10 bases between. The germline CDR1 and CDR2 sequences are SEHNR and FQNEAQ (reference sequence). This CDR3 region has 14 residues. Material: CD4+ T cells sorted from blood, obtained at week 0. The chain links TRBV7-9 to TRBJ1-1; D not certain. This TCR was recovered from a human donor with alopecia areata. The CDR3 reads CASSPISMNTEAFF. CDR3 bases: TGTGCCAGCAGCCCGATCTCGATGAACACTGAAGCTTTCTTT.